The 11 T cell receptor beta chains given below trace back to one sample, sequenced in a study of human T cells and chemical hapten exposure. TCRdb used MiXCR to reprocess the RACE reads, holding one entry per CDR3 protein. The sample has about 62,000 distinct CDR3 sequences, around 7% seen once. The time point: pre-sensitization, week 0. Treatment noted: therapeutic diphenylcyclopropenone sensitization with weekly scalp DPC. The starting material was whole blood, obtained in connection with sensitization to the hapten diphenylcyclopropenone (DPC). All receptors derive from a woman aged 25 to 39 with alopecia areata. Some clones in this sample may be carry-over from other donors' samples.

A few counts support this clonotype. The rearrangement uses TRBV6-1 and TRBJ1-5; TRBD1 is a possible D gene (5 bases). Germline lookup yields CDR1 MNHNS and CDR2 SASEGT. V was pared by 4 bases and J by 1 base, with 17 bases between. The CDR3 has 17 amino acids. The CDR3 region is CASSAKGLGFSNQPQHF. The DNA of the CDR3 is TGTGCCAGCAGTGCAAAGGGGTTGGGCTTCAGCAATCAGCCCCAGCATTTT.

The chain is built from TRBV6-2 or TRBV6-3 and TRBJ2-3; D gene unclear. Germline V lookup: CDR1 MNHEY, CDR2 SVGEGT. The CDR3 runs 12 residues. V was cut by 6 bases and J by 6 bases, with 10 bases left in between. The CDR3 region is CASRKTADTQYF. CDR3 bases: TGTGCCAGCAGGAAGACGGCTGATACGCAGTATTTT.

There are a few counts of this clonotype. The chain combines TRBV7-2 with TRBJ2-5; 8 nucleotides line up with TRBD2. This CDR3 has 14 residues. Germline-derived CDR1 and CDR2 are SGHTA and FQGNSA. The trim removed 5 bases at V and 2 bases at J, leaving 4 bases unmatched. Here the CDR3 reads CASSPGLAQETQYF. CDR3 coding DNA: TGTGCCAGCAGCCCTGGACTAGCACAAGAGACCCAGTACTTC.

Note on this clonotype: This sequence may be a read error, since a much larger clone differs from it by one base. The chain joins TRBV12-3 or TRBV12-4 to TRBJ1-1; 9 bases match TRBD1. The V and J ends lost 2 bases and 4 bases, in that order; junction bases with no gene match: 8. This CDR3 comprises 16 residues. The CDR3 region is CASSLTGQGWGTEAFF. DNA of the CDR3: TGTGCCAGCAGTTTAACTGGACAGGGGTGGGGCACTGAAGCTTTCTTT.

This clonotype was seen many times. The chain employs TRBV5-5 and TRBJ2-1, with unresolved D. The CDR3 covers 11 residues. V was clipped by 2 bases and J by 8 bases, with 5 bases between them. Germline CDR1 SGHKS, CDR2 YYEKEE (reference sequence). In DNA, the CDR3 is TGTGCCAGCAGCTTCCTATATGAGCAGTTCTTC. Protein sequence: CASSFLYEQFF.

For this clonotype: A clone one base away is much larger, so this may be a read error. The rearrangement joins TRBV29-1 to TRBJ2-3; D unresolved. CDR1 is SQVTM and CDR2 is ANQGSEA in the germline V gene. The CDR3 loop spans 13 amino acids. In nucleotides, the CDR3 is TGCAGCGTTGACTTCGAAAGCATAGATACGCAGTATTTT. Encoded protein: CSVDFESIDTQYF.

The V and J genes are TRBV7-3 and TRBJ1-2, with D possibly matching TRBD1 (6 bases). From germline, CDR1 is SGHTA and CDR2 FQGTGA. The CDR3 is 13 amino acids. Trimming pared 8 bases from V and 12 bases from J, leaving 22 bases between. The CDR3 here is CASSRTHREGDTF. CDR3 bases: TGTGCCAGCTCCAGAACACACAGGGAAGGCGACACCTTC.

Note on this clonotype: This sequence may be a read error, since a much larger clone differs from it by one base. The V and J genes are TRBV6-5 and TRBJ1-1; D ambiguous. Germline values: CDR1 MNHEY, CDR2 SVGAGI. This CDR3 has 13 amino acids. V was cut by 11 bases and J by 3 bases, with 16 bases left in between. This CDR3 reads CAGHIGWYTEAFF. The CDR3, as DNA: TGTGCCGGCCACATTGGTTGGTACACTGAAGCTTTCTTT.

This clonotype was counted at least ten times. This CDR3 is CASSEPDRRYGYTF. Here the CDR3 DNA reads TGTGCCAGCAGTGAACCAGACAGACGCTATGGCTACACCTTC. The V and J genes are TRBV25-1 and TRBJ1-2; TRBD1 might be the D (5 bases). Germline V gene lookup returns CDR1 MGHDK and CDR2 SYGVNS. There are 14 residues in the CDR3. V shed 2 bases and J shed 4 bases, with 11 bases lying between them.

In its sample, this clonotype was seen many times. The rearrangement joins TRBV5-1 to TRBJ2-3; D is unresolved. CDR3 length: 15 amino acids. With 0 bases removed from V and 2 bases from J, the gap between germline ends came to 10 bases. CDR1 and CDR2 (germline): SGHRS, YFSETQ. The CDR3 region has the DNA TGCGCCAGCAGCTTGGCTACCACCCACACAGATACGCAGTATTTT. Translation: CASSLATTHTDTQYF. The entire variable domain, with the rest obtained from reference TRBV5-1 and TRBJ2-3, is as follows: KAGVTQTPRYLIKTRGQQVTLSCSPISGHRSVSWYQQTPGQGLQFLFEYFSETQRNKGNFPGRFSGRQFSNSRSEMNVSTLELGDSALYLCASSLATTHTDTQYFGPGTRLTVL.

This clonotype has only a few counts. The junction does not match germline at one end; this may be a read error. The V call is TRBV12-3 or TRBV12-4, the J call TRBJ1-2, with D possibly being TRBD1 (5 bases). The CDR3 is 14 residues long. The CDR3 loop reads CASSQSDKNYGDTF. The DNA of the CDR3 is TGTGCCAGCAGTCAATCGGACAAGAACTATGGCGACACCTTC.